This record covers a single T cell receptor beta chain. The data were taken from a study of T cell clones after liver transplantation. Using immunoSEQ multiplex PCR, the repertoire was profiled, and TCRdb retains in-frame clones only, with some absent. The repertoire holds over 60,000 clones, about 80% seen once, with over 0.45% in the top ten. The CDR3 length is 14 residues. Trimming stripped 4 bases from V and 3 bases from J, with 12 bases between. CDR1 and CDR2 (germline): KGHSH, LQKENI. Material: CD4+ T cells from blood, obtained before liver transplant. The sequence derives from a human donor who received a liver transplant. V gene TRBV18 combines with J gene TRBJ1-1; D might be TRBD1 (6 bases). The CDR3 protein is CASSRTAGDTEAFF. In DNA, the CDR3 is TGTGCCAGCTCACGGACAGCCGGGGACACTGAAGCTTTCTTT.